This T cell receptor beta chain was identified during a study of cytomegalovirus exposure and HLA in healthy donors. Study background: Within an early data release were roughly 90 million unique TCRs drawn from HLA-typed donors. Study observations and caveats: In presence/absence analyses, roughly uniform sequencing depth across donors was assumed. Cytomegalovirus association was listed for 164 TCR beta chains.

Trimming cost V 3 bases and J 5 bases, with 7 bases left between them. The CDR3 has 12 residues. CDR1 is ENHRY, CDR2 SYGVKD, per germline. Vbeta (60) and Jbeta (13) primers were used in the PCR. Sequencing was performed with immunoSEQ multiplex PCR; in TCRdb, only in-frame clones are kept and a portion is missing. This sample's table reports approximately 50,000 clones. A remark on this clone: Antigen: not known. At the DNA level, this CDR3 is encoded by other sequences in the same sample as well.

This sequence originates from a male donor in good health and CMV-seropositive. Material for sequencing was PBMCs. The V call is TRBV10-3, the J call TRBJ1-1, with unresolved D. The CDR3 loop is CAISDSGTEAFF. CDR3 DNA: TGTGCCATCAGTGATTCAGGTACTGAAGCTTTCTTT.